One sample yielded the 5 T cell receptor beta chains listed below, sequenced in a study of PD-1 blockade in classical Hodgkin lymphoma. There was relapse after autologous stem cell transplantation in every patient, and there was variation in brentuximab vedotin exposure. Libraries were prepared by immunoSEQ multiplex PCR; TCRdb keeps only in-frame clonotypes and omits some of them. The sample shows 55,000 to 80,000 clones, about 93% of them seen only once. The starting material was peripheral blood mononuclear cells (PBMCs), obtained at baseline. Every receptor here comes from a human donor with classical Hodgkin lymphoma.

The rearrangement links TRBV6-5 to TRBJ2-3; 8 nucleotides match TRBD2. Germline V gene data show CDR1 as MNHEY and CDR2 as SVGAGI. There are 12 residues in the CDR3. Trimming took 5 bases from V and 6 from J; bases not matched to a gene: 1. CDR3 sequence reads: CASSPGGDTQYF. The CDR3, as DNA: TGTGCCAGCAGTCCGGGGGGGGATACGCAGTATTTT.

The chain links TRBV30 to TRBJ2-7; 9 nucleotides match TRBD1. The ends lost 2 bases at V and 3 bases at J; junction bases unmatched: 5. The germline V gene has CDR1 GTSNPN and CDR2 SVGIG (reference sequence). CDR3 length: 14 amino acids. The DNA of the CDR3 is TGTGCCTGGAGTAGGCGGGACAGGGTCTACGAGCAGTACTTC. Its translation: CAWSRRDRVYEQYF.

The rearrangement links TRBV18 to TRBJ2-7; weak D call: TRBD2 (5 bases). In germline, CDR1 is KGHSH, CDR2 LQKENI. V lost 2 bases and J lost 4, with 9 bases in between. This CDR3 comprises 13 residues. CDR3 sequence reads: CASSPRERYEQYF. The CDR3 nucleotides read TGTGCCAGCTCACCAAGGGAGCGGTACGAGCAGTACTTC.

The chain joins TRBV13 to TRBJ1-2; 7 bases line up with TRBD1. The germline V gene has CDR1 PRHDT and CDR2 FYEKMQ (reference sequence). This CDR3 comprises 16 residues. V shed 5 bases and J 8 bases; nucleotides not matched to a gene: 17. The CDR3 protein is CASSPQNNRGSGGYTF. The CDR3 DNA sequence: TGTGCCAGCAGCCCGCAAAACAACAGGGGCTCGGGGGGCTACACCTTC.

V gene TRBV6-5 combines with J gene TRBJ2-2; D call uncertain. CDR1 and CDR2 (germline): MNHEY, SVGAGI. V was clipped by 0 bases and J by 7 bases, with 9 bases between them. This CDR3 contains 14 residues. The CDR3 reads CASSYSPAGGELFF. CDR3 sequence (DNA): TGTGCCAGCAGTTACTCTCCCGCCGGCGGGGAGCTGTTTTTT.